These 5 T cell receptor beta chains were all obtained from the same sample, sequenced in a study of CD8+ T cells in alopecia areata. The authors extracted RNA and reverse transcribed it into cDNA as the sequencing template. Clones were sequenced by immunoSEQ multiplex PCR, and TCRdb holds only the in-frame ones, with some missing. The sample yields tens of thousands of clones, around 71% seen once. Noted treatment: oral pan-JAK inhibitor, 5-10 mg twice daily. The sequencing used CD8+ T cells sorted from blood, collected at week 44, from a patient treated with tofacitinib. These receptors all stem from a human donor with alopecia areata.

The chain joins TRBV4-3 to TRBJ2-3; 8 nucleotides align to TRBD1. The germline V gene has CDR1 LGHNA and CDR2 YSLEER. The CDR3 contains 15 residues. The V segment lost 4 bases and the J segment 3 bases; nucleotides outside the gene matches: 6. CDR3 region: CASSPDRGSTDTQYF. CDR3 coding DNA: TGCGCCAGCAGCCCAGACAGGGGATCAACAGATACGCAGTATTTT.

DNA for the CDR3: TGTGCCTGGAGTAAACCCGGGACCGACTACGAGCAGTACTTC. Amino acid sequence: CAWSKPGTDYEQYF. This sequence joins TRBV30 and TRBJ2-7; D possibly uses TRBD1 or TRBD2 (5 bases each). The length of the CDR3 is 14 residues. Germline CDR1 is GTSNPN and CDR2 is SVGIG (reference sequence). Trimming shortened V by 2 bases and J by 3 bases, and 14 bases separated the two germline ends.

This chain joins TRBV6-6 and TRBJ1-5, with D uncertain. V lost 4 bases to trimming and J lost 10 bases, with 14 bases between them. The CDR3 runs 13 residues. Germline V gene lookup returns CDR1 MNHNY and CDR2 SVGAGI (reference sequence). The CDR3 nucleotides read TGTGCCAGCAGTTCCAACCTCGTGGAACCCCAGCATTTT. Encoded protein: CASSSNLVEPQHF.

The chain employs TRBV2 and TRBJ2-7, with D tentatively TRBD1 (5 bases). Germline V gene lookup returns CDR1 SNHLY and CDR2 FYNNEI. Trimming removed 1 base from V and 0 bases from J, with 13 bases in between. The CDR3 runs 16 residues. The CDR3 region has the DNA TGTGCCAGCAGTGAAGTCAGGACACCGAGCTCCTACGAGCAGTACTTC. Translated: CASSEVRTPSSYEQYF.

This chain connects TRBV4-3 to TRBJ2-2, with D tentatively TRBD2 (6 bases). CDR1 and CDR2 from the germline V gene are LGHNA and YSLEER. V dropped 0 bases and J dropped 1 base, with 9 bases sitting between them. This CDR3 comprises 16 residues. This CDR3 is CASSQEVSGNTGELFF. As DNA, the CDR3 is TGCGCCAGCAGCCAAGAGGTTAGCGGGAACACCGGGGAGCTGTTTTTT.